The next 9 T cell receptor beta chains were all read from a single sample in a study of blood T cell repertoires in COVID-19. Sequencing used immunoSEQ multiplex PCR; TCRdb keeps in-frame clones, though not all of them. Among 650,000 to 800,000 clones listed, over 80% were seen once. Sample: peripheral blood. These receptors all stem from a young woman with acute or convalescent COVID-19.

V is TRBV9 and J is TRBJ2-1; 12 bases align to TRBD2. CDR1 is SGDLS, CDR2 YYNGEE, per germline. Germline trimming cut 4 bases from V and 3 bases from J; bases unmatched to any gene: 5. This CDR3 is built from 16 residues. The CDR3 region is CASSTRLAGDYNEQFF. Written as DNA, the CDR3 is TGTGCCAGCAGCACCCGACTAGCGGGGGACTACAATGAGCAGTTCTTC.

V gene TRBV12-5 combines with J gene TRBJ2-7, with 7 bases lining up with TRBD1. The CDR3 contains 13 residues. From germline, CDR1 is LGHNT and CDR2 FRNRAP. J was trimmed by 5 bases and V by 6 bases; bases with no gene match: 7. The CDR3, as DNA: TGTGCTAGTGGGAACCGGGACAGTCACGAGCAGTACTTC. Its protein product is CASGNRDSHEQYF.

The chain combines TRBV6-5 with TRBJ2-1; the D gene is possibly TRBD2 (7 bases). Germline V gene data show CDR1 as MNHEY and CDR2 as SVGAGI. The CDR3 length is 15 residues. Trimming took 8 bases from V and 5 from J, leaving 19 bases between them. The CDR3 coding sequence is TGTGCCAGCGGAAAGAGGGGGGGGATCGACAATGAGCAGTTCTTC. Amino acid sequence: CASGKRGGIDNEQFF.

This sequence joins TRBV6-2 or TRBV6-3 and TRBJ2-2, with a tentative D call TRBD1 (5 bases). The CDR3 contains 17 residues. V lost 0 bases and J 1 base, leaving 12 bases between the germline ends. Germline V gene data show CDR1 as MNHEY and CDR2 as SVGEGT. The CDR3 protein is CASSYSEGAENTGELFF. CDR3 bases: TGTGCCAGCAGTTACTCGGAAGGGGCCGAGAACACCGGGGAGCTGTTTTTT.

V and J are TRBV19 and TRBJ1-1; TRBD1 matches 7 bases. The V gene end was trimmed by 4 bases and the J gene end by 5 bases; junction bases not matched to a gene: 4. CDR3 length: 13 amino acids. The germline V gene encodes CDR1 LNHDA and CDR2 SQIVND (reference sequence). This CDR3 reads CASSTTGRTEAFF. CDR3 coding DNA: TGTGCCAGTAGTACGACAGGGAGGACTGAAGCTTTCTTT.

This chain joins TRBV24-1 and TRBJ1-2; possible D gene TRBD1, 6 bases. Trimming shortened V by 11 bases and J by 6 bases, and 12 bases separated the two germline ends. There are 11 residues in the CDR3. CDR1 and CDR2 (germline): KGHDR, SFDVKD. The CDR3 spells CAIQGKDGYTF. As DNA, the CDR3 is TGTGCCATCCAGGGGAAGGATGGCTACACCTTC.

This chain joins TRBV6-5 and TRBJ1-2, with 9 bases lining up with TRBD1. Trimming took 6 bases from V and 6 from J; bases not matched to a gene: 8. The length of the CDR3 is 14 residues. From germline, CDR1 is MNHEY and CDR2 SVGAGI. The CDR3 loop is CASRGDRGSHGYTF. Written as DNA, the CDR3 is TGTGCCAGCAGGGGCGACAGGGGGTCTCATGGCTACACCTTC.

The rearrangement links TRBV12-3 or TRBV12-4 to TRBJ1-4; D perhaps matches TRBD1 (5 bases). The V end was cut by 5 bases, the J end by 3 bases, with 7 bases between. This CDR3 spans 13 amino acids. For the CDR3, the DNA is TGTGCCAGCAGTCCAGGGTCTAATGAAAAACTGTTTTTT. Amino acid sequence: CASSPGSNEKLFF.

In DNA, the CDR3 is TGTGCCAGTCAGAATTCGGGGGGCTCTGGAAACACCATATATTTT. This codes for CASQNSGGSGNTIYF. The V call is TRBV13, the J call TRBJ1-3, with D possibly matching TRBD1 (5 bases). CDR1 is PRHDT, CDR2 FYEKMQ, per germline (reference sequence). This CDR3 contains 15 residues. The ends were cut back, 9 bases at V and 0 bases at J, with 15 bases in the middle.